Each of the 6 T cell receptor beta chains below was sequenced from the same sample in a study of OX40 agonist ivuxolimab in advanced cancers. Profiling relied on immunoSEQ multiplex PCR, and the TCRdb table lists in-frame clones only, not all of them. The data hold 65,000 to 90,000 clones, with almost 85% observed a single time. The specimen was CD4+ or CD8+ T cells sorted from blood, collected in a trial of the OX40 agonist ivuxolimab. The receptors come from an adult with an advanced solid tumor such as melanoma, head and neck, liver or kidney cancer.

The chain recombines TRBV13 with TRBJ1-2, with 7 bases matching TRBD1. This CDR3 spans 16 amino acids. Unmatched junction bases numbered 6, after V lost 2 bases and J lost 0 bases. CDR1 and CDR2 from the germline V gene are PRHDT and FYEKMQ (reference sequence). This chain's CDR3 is CASSLRGGRANYGYTF. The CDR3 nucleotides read TGTGCCAGCAGCTTAAGAGGGGGCAGAGCTAACTATGGCTACACCTTC.

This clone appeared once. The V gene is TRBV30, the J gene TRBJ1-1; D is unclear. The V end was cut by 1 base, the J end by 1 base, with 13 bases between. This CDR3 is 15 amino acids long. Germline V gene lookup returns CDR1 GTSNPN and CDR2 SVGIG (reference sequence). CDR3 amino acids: CAWSGLSTTNTEAFF. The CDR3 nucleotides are TGTGCCTGGAGTGGTCTATCCACGACGAACACTGAAGCTTTCTTT.

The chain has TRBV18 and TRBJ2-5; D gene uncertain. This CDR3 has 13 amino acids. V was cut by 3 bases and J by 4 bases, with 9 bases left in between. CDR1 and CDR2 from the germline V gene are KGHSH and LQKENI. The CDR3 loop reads CASSPASVETQYF. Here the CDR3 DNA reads TGTGCCAGCTCACCTGCCAGCGTAGAGACCCAGTACTTC.

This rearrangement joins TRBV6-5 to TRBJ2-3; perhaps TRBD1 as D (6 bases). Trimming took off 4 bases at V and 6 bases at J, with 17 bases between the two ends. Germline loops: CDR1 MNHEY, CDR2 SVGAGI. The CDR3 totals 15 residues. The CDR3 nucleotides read TGTGCCAGCAGTTGGTCATTGGGGGCTGGGGATACGCAGTATTTT. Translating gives CASSWSLGAGDTQYF.

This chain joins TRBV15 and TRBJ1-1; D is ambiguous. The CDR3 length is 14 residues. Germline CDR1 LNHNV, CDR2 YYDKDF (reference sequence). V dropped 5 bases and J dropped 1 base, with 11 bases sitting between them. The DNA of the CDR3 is TGTGCCACCAGCCGGGAGAGGGCGAACACTGAAGCTTTCTTT. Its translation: CATSRERANTEAFF.

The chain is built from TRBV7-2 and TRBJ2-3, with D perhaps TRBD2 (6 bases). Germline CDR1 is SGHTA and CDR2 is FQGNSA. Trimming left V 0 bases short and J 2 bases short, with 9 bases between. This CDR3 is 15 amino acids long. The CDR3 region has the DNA TGTGCCAGCAGCTTAGCCAAGCGGGCCACAGATACGCAGTATTTT. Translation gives CASSLAKRATDTQYF.